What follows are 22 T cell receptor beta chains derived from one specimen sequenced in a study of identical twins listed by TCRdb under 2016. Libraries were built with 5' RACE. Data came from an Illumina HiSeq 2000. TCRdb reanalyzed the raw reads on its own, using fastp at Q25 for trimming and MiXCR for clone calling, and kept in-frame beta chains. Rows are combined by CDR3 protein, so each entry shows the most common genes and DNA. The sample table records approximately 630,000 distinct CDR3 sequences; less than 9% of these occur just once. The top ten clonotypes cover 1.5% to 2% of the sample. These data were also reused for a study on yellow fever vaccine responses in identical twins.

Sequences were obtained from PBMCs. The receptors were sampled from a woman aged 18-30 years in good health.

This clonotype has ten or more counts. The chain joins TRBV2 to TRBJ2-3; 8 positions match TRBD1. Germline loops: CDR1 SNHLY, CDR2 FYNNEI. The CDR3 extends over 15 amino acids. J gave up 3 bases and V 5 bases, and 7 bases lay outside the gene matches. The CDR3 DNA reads TGTGCCAGCAGTTTTGACAGGGGTGGGACAGATACGCAGTATTTT. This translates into CASSFDRGGTDTQYF.

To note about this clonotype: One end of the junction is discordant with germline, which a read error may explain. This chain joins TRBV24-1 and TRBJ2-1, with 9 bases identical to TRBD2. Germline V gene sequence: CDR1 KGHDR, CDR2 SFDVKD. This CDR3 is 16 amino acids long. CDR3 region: CSTSDLTAGGYNEQFF. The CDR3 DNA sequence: TGTTCCACCAGTGATTTGACAGCGGGAGGTTACAATGAGCAGTTCTTC.

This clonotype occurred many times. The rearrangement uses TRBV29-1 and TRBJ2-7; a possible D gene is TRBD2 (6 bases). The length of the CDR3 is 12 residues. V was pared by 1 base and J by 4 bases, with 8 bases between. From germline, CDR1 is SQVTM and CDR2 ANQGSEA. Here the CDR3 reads CSVEAGRYEQYF. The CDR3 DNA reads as TGCAGCGTTGAAGCAGGGAGGTACGAGCAGTACTTC.

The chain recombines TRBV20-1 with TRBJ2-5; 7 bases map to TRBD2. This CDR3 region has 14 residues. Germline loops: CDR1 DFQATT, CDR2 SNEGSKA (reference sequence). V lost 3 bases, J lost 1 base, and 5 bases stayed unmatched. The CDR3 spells CSASTGTTQETQYF. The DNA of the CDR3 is TGCAGTGCTAGTACTGGGACTACCCAAGAGACCCAGTACTTC.

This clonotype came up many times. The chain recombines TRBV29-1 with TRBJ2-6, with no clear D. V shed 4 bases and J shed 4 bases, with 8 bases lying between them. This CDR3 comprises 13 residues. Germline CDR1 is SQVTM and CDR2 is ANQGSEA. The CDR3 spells CSVVLAGANVLTF. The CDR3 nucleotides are TGCAGCGTTGTCTTAGCCGGGGCCAACGTCCTGACTTTC.

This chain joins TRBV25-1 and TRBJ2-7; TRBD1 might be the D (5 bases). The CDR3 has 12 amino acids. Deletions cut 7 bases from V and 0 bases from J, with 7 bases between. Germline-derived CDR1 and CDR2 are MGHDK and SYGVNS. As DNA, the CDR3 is TGTGCCAGCACAGGGAACTCCTACGAGCAGTACTTC. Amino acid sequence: CASTGNSYEQYF.

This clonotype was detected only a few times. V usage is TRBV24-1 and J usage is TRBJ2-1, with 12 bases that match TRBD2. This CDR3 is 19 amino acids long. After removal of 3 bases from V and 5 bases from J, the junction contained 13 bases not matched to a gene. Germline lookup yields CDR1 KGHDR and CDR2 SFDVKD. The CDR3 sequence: CATSDTTSGRSRVHNEQFF. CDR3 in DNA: TGTGCCACCAGTGATACCACTAGCGGGAGGTCCAGGGTCCACAATGAGCAGTTCTTC.

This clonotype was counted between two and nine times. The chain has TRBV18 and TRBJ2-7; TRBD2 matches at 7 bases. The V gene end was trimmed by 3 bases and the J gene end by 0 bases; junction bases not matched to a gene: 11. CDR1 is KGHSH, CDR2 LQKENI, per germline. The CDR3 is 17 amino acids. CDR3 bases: TGTGCCAGCTCACCGGGCTCAGCGGGGTTTAGCTCCTACGAGCAGTACGTC. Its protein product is CASSPGSAGFSSYEQYV.

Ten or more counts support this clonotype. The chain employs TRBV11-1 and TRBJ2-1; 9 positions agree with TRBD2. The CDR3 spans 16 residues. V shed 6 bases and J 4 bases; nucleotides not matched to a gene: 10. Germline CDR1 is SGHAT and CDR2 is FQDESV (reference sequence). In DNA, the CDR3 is TGTGCCAGCAGAGATTCCCGCGGGAGGGCATACAATGAGCAGTTCTTC. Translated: CASRDSRGRAYNEQFF.

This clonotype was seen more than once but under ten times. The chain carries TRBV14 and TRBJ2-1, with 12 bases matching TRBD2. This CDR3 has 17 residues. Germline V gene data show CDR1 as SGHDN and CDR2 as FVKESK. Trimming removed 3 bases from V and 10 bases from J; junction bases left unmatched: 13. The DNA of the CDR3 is TGTGCCAGCAGCCAGGGGACTAGCGGGCGGTGGTGGAGGGAGCAGTTCTTC. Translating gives CASSQGTSGRWWREQFF.

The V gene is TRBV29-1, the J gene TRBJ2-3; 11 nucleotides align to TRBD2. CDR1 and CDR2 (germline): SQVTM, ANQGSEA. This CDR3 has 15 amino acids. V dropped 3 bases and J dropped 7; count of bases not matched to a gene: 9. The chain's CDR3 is CSVEEIAGGIYTQYF. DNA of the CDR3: TGCAGCGTTGAGGAAATAGCGGGAGGGATATATACGCAGTATTTT.

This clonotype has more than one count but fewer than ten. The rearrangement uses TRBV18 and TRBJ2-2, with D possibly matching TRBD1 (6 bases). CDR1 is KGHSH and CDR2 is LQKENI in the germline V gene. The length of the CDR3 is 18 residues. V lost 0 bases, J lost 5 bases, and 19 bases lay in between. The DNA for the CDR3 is TGTGCCAGCTCACCACCGTTATCTCTCGGACAGATGACCGGGGAGCTGTTTTTT. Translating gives CASSPPLSLGQMTGELFF.

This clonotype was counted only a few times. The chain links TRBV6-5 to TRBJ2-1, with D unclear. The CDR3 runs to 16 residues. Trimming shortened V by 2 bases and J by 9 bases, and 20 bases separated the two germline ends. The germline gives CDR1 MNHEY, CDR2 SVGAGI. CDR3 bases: TGTGCCAGCAGTTACGGGCAGGTCTTGAAGGCAGGTGAGCAGTTCTTC. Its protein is CASSYGQVLKAGEQFF.

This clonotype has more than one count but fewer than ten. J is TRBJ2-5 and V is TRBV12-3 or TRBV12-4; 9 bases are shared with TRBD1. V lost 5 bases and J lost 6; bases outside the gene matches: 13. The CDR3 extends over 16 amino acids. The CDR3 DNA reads TGTGCCAGCAGTCTAGGGGGGACAGGGACAGAGAAGACCCAGTACTTC. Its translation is CASSLGGTGTEKTQYF.

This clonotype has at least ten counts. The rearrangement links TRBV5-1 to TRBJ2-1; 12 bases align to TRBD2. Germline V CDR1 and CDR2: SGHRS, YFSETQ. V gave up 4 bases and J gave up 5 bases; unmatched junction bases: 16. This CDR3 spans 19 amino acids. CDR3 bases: TGCGCCAGCAGCGGGGGGACTAGCGGGCCCTTATCTCAAAACAATGAGCAGTTCTTC. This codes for CASSGGTSGPLSQNNEQFF.

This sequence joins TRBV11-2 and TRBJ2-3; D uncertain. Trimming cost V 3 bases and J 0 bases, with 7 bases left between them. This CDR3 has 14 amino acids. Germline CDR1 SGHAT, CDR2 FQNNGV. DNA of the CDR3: TGTGCCAGCAGCTTTTGGGCTAGCACAGATACGCAGTATTTT. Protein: CASSFWASTDTQYF.

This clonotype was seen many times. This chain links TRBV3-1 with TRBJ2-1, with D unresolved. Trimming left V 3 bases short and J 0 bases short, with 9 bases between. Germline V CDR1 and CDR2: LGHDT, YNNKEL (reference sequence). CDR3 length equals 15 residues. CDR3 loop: CASSHDWSSYNEQFF. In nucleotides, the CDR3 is TGTGCCAGCAGCCACGACTGGAGCTCCTACAATGAGCAGTTCTTC.

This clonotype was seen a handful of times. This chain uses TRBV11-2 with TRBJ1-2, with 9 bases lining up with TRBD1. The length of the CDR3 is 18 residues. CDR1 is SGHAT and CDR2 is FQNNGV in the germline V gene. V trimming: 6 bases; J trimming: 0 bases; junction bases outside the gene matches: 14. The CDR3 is CASRNPPGQGASNYGYTF. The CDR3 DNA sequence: TGTGCCAGCAGGAATCCACCGGGACAGGGTGCCTCTAACTATGGCTACACCTTC.

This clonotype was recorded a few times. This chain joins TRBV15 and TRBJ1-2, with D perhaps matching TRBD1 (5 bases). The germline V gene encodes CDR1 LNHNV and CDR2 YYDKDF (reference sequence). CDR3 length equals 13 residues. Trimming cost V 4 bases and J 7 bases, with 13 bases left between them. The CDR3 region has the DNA TGTGCCACCAGCAACGGTGGGGGACTTGGCTACACCTTC. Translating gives CATSNGGGLGYTF.

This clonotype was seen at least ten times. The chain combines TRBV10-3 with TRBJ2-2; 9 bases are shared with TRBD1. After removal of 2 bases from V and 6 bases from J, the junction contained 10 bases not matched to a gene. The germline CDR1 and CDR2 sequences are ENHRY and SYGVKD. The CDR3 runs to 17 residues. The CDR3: CAISELVPGQGSGELFF. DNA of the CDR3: TGTGCCATCAGTGAGCTTGTCCCGGGACAGGGTTCCGGGGAGCTGTTTTTT.

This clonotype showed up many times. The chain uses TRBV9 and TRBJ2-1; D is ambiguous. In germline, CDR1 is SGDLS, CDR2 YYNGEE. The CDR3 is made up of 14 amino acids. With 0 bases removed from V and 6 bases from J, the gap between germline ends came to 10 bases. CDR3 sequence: CASSVATFTNEQFF. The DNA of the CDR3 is TGTGCCAGCAGCGTAGCGACCTTCACCAATGAGCAGTTCTTC.

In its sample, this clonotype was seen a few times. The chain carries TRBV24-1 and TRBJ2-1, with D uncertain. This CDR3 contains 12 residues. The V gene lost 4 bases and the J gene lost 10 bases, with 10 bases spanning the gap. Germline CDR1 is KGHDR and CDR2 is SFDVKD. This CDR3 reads CATSDPGEEQFF. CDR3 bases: TGTGCCACCAGTGACCCCGGTGAAGAGCAGTTCTTC.